This T cell receptor (beta chain) was documented in a study of blood T cell repertoires in COVID-19 (dated by TCRdb to 2019 to 2021). A note on the overall study: Samples from collaborators originated in the United States, Italy and Spain and spanned both the acute and convalescent phases of COVID-19. The material from the prospective study consisted of cDNA or gDNA derived from T cells, B-cell-depleted T cells, or PBMCs. Deeply sampled blood TCRbeta repertoires from subjects exposed to, actively infected with, or recovered from COVID-19 were included in the dataset. A freely available public database, intended as a resource for researchers studying the immune response to SARS-CoV-2, is where the repertoires were released. Samples were obtained from the ongoing ImmuneRACE study (first 160 participants) and from over a thousand subjects provided by 6 global collaborators. The sample metadata nearly always contained a de-identified subject ID, COVID-19 status, age in years and sex. Where available, HLA class I and class II types were taken from metadata supplied by the sample provider and were not determined by assay-based typing. What the research found in general, with its limitations: The quantity of clinical and demographic metadata differed by source and by participant and was supplied without curation.

TCRbeta CDR3 regions were amplified from genomic DNA by means of the immunoSEQ Assay, a bias-controlled multiplex PCR. The authors' pipeline ran thus. Within the assay, amplification of reference gene primers was used to estimate how many nucleated cells each sample contained. To quantify the absolute abundance of each unique TCRbeta CDR3 rearrangement, sequence reads were collapsed and filtered. For each sample, productive Simpson clonality was calculated as the square root of Simpson's diversity index over productive rearrangements. Here the immuneACCESS table is served through TCRdb, limited to in-frame sequences with V and J called. Missing clones are a known gap in these copies; in checked studies unresolved V genes cover under half, and the rest lacks a known reason. That table furnishes V, J and clone size, whereas the DNA furnished D and trimming. This sample has 250,000 to 300,000 clones in its table, and more than 85% of those were observed once. Over 7.5% of the sample rests with the top ten.

The CDR1 and CDR2 encoded by the germline V gene are SGHVS and FQNEAQ. The CDR3 goes from the cysteine to the phenylalanine over 12 residues. The sequence is cut down to CDR3 DNA, 36 bases in frame from base 1. V is trimmed back by 5 bases and J by 8 bases, and the junction contains 1 base that no gene match accounts for. Enrolling through a virtual design, the prospective study's participants ranged in age from roughly 18 to 90 years and lived across 20 to 30 United States geographic areas. In the prospective study, participants were assigned to cohorts based on the clinical history participants reported in a screening survey and a study questionnaire. Recovered participants in ImmuneRACE Cohort 3 were defined by two consecutive negative NP/OP PCR tests, clearance by a healthcare professional, or resolution of symptoms. Mobile phlebotomists in the prospective study collected whole blood, serum and a nasopharyngeal or oropharyngeal swab from every participant. Prospective study participants could optionally give additional blood draws and questionnaires over an approximately 2-month period. Blood samples from the prospective study were shipped frozen or at room temperature prior to DNA extraction.

Of note for this clone: It has no known antigen specificity. Per-base qualities were not stored, and no clone one base away is much larger.

The sequence came from a man in his forties who had recovered from COVID-19. This receptor chain uses TRBV7-8 and TRBJ2-2; TRBD2 agrees with 8 junctional bases. The sample comprised PBMCs or T cells enriched from blood (not recorded which). This receptor carries the CDR3 CASSRLAGELFF. The nucleotides are TGTGCCAGCAGCAGACTAGCGGGGGAGCTGTTTTTT.